This TCR beta chain was captured in a study of control samples from healthy donors and cancer patients. Repertoires were generated with immunoSEQ multiplex PCR, while TCRdb's copy carries only in-frame clones and drops some. The sample gives roughly 120,000 clones, roughly 90% of which show up once; under 40% is in the top ten. Trimming stripped 1 base from V and 3 bases from J, with 12 bases between. CDR3 size: 15 residues. CDR1 KGHSH and CDR2 LQKENI come from the germline V gene. The rearrangement joins TRBV18 to TRBJ1-2; D is ambiguous. This clonotype was sampled from a man aged 45-65 years in good health. The sequenced sample was blood. CDR3 amino acids: CASSPQNRDHYGYTF. CDR3 nucleotides: TGTGCCAGCTCACCACAGAACCGAGACCACTATGGCTACACCTTC. The full variable domain, in which reference TRBV18 and TRBJ1-2 provide the parts outside the CDR3, is NAGVMQNPRHLVRRRGQEARLRCSPMKGHSHVYWYRQLPEEGLKFMVYLQKENIIDESGMPKERFSAEFPKEGPSILRIQQVVRGDSAAYFCASSPQNRDHYGYTFGSGTRLTVV.